A selection of T cell receptor beta chains follows, all from one sample in a study of shared clonotypes between healthy human individuals. The table came from immunoSEQ multiplex PCR; TCRdb's copy has only in-frame clones and leaves some out. This sample yields about 1.1 million clones, of which approximately 77% are seen a single time; about 0.94% belongs to the top ten. The sample comprised memory CD4+ T cells from PBMCs. Receptors originate from a young man in good health. Some clones in this sample may be carry-over from other donors' samples. The CDR3 runs from the conserved cysteine through the conserved F or W. D genes are given only for firm matches. A row's size may be missing; if present it is once, few, many or a size class.

clone_size	d_call	v_call	j_call	cdr3_nt	cdr3_aa
NA	TRBD1	TRBV9	TRBJ1-4	TGTGCCAGCAGCGTGGACGCCGGGACAGTGGAAAAACTGTTTTTT	CASSVDAGTVEKLFF
NA	NA	TRBV6-1	TRBJ1-5	TGTGCCAGCAGGTTCGAGGGGGATCAGCCCCAGCATTTT	CASRFEGDQPQHF
NA	TRBD1	TRBV11-1	TRBJ2-7	TGTGCCAGCAGCTTATCACCGGGACAGGGTAGCGAGCAGTACTTC	CASSLSPGQGSEQYF
NA	TRBD1	TRBV7-9	TRBJ2-3	TGTGCCAGCAGCTTCTCACAGGGGGCAGGCACAGATACGCAGTATTTT	CASSFSQGAGTDTQYF
NA	NA	TRBV2	TRBJ1-1	TGTGCCAGCAGTGCCGGCTGGGTTTGGGTGAACACTGAAGCTTTCTTT	CASSAGWVWVNTEAFF
NA	NA	TRBV12-2	TRBJ1-2	TGTGCAAGTCGCTCTCCAACCGGCTACACCTTC	CASRSPTGYTF
NA	NA	TRBV28	TRBJ2-1	TGTGCCAGCAGTCTAAGTGAGCAGTTCTTC	CASSLSEQFF
NA	TRBD2	TRBV10-3	TRBJ2-5	TGTGCCATCAGTCCAGCGGGAGTCGTGGAGACCCAGTACTTC	CAISPAGVVETQYF
once	NA	TRBV2	TRBJ1-1	TGTGCCAGCAAGTGGGAGGGGGCTGAAGCTTTCTTT	CASKWEGAEAFF
NA	TRBD1	TRBV5-4	TRBJ2-2	TGTGCCAGCAGCTCCGGGAAGCCAGGGGGCTCTGGCGGGGAGCTGTTTTTT	CASSSGKPGGSGGELFF
few	TRBD2	TRBV5-1	TRBJ2-3	TGCGCCAGCAGCTTGGCCAGCGGGGGTAACCTAGTGGATACGCAGTATTTT	CASSLASGGNLVDTQYF
NA	NA	TRBV11-2	TRBJ2-4	TGTGCCAGCAGCTTAAACCGGGACCCGAGCCACTTC	CASSLNRDPSHF
NA	NA	TRBV5-4	TRBJ1-2	TGTGCCAGCAGCTTGTGGCAGGGTGACTATGGCTACACCTTC	CASSLWQGDYGYTF
NA	NA	TRBV5-1	TRBJ2-2	TGCGCCAGCAGCTTGACCTTATCCGGGGAGCTGTTTTTT	CASSLTLSGELFF
NA	NA	TRBV27	TRBJ1-5	TGTGCCAGCAGTGCGAAAAATCAGCCCCAGCATTTT	CASSAKNQPQHF
NA	NA	TRBV25-1	TRBJ1-2	TGTGCCAGCAGTGAACTTGCGGGCTATGGCTACACCTTC	CASSELAGYGYTF
once	TRBD2	TRBV5-1	TRBJ2-7	TGCGCCAGCAGCCGTACAACTAGCGGCTCCTACGAGCAGTACTTC	CASSRTTSGSYEQYF
few	NA	TRBV2	TRBJ1-1	TGTGCCAGCACACTCGAGGGGTTATTCCGGGCTTTCTTT	CASTLEGLFRAFF
NA	NA	TRBV28	TRBJ2-3	TGTGCCAGCAGCCGGGGGGCAGGGACCACAGATACGCAGTATTTT	CASSRGAGTTDTQYF
NA	NA	TRBV28	TRBJ1-2	TGTGCCACCAAGGACAGCGTTTCTTATGGCTACACCTTC	CATKDSVSYGYTF
once	NA	TRBV7-2	TRBJ2-7	TGTGCCAGCAGCTCGGGACTCCTACCCTACGAGCAGTACTTC	CASSSGLLPYEQYF
NA	TRBD2	TRBV4-2	TRBJ2-1	TGTGCCAGCAGCCCGCACGCTAGCGGGTCCTACAATGAGCAGTTCTTC	CASSPHASGSYNEQFF
NA	NA	TRBV5-1	TRBJ1-1	TGCGCCAGCAGCGTGACCGGACTCAGGATGACGAACACTGAAGCTTTCTTT	CASSVTGLRMTNTEAFF
NA	TRBD2	TRBV6-5	TRBJ2-1	TGTGCCAGCAGTCGGACTAGCGGGTTCAATGAGCAGTTCTTC	CASSRTSGFNEQFF
few	TRBD1	TRBV5-1	TRBJ2-1	TGCGCCAGCAGCTCGGGACAGGGGGTTAATGAGCAGTTCTTC	CASSSGQGVNEQFF
few	NA	TRBV4-2	TRBJ2-3	TGTGCCAGCAGCCAAGAAGGCAAGCGGGGCACAGATACGCAGTATTTT	CASSQEGKRGTDTQYF
NA	TRBD2	TRBV5-4	TRBJ2-4	TGTGCCAGCAGCTTGGGGGGTAGCGGGGAGGGTCTCGCCATTCAGTACTTC	CASSLGGSGEGLAIQYF
NA	NA	TRBV5-1	TRBJ2-3	TGCGCCAGCGCAGAACAAATTACTAGCACAGATACGCAGTATTTT	CASAEQITSTDTQYF
NA	NA	TRBV5-4	TRBJ2-1	TGTGCCAGCAGCCCCGCACCATCGTACAATGAGCAGTTCTTC	CASSPAPSYNEQFF
NA	NA	TRBV7-9	TRBJ2-7	TGTGCCAGCAGCTTCGGGCGGTCTTGGTACTTC	CASSFGRSWYF
NA	TRBD2	TRBV28	TRBJ2-7	TGTGCCAGCAGTTCCTCCGGGACTAGCTTTTACGAGCAGTACTTC	CASSSSGTSFYEQYF
NA	TRBD2	TRBV11-2	TRBJ2-1	TGTGCCAGCAGTAAAAGACTAGCGGGCTTACAGAGCTCCTACAATGAGCAGTTCTTC	CASSKRLAGLQSSYNEQFF
NA	NA	TRBV5-5	TRBJ2-3	TGTGCCAGCAGCTTGGACAGGGAAACGCAGTATTTT	CASSLDRETQYF
NA	NA	TRBV11-2	TRBJ2-6	TGTGCCAGCAATTCCCAGAGACAGGGACTAACTGGGGCCAACGTCCTGACTTTC	CASNSQRQGLTGANVLTF
NA	NA	TRBV27	TRBJ1-4	TGTGCCAGCAGACGGACATCAACTAATGAAAAACTGTTTTTT	CASRRTSTNEKLFF
NA	NA	TRBV5-1	TRBJ1-4	TGCGCCAGCAGCTTGGTTGGAGGGGGTAATGAAAAACTGTTTTTT	CASSLVGGGNEKLFF
NA	TRBD2	TRBV5-1	TRBJ2-7	TGCGCCAGCAGTTCTCTAGCGGGAGGGACCTACGAGCAGTACTTC	CASSSLAGGTYEQYF
NA	NA	TRBV2	TRBJ1-5	TGTGCCAGCCGGGGGTATAGCAATCAGCCCCAGCATTTT	CASRGYSNQPQHF
NA	TRBD2	TRBV4-3	TRBJ2-1	TGCGCCAGCAGCCAAGGGGGACTAGCGGGATTTGATGAGCAGTTCTTC	CASSQGGLAGFDEQFF
NA	TRBD1	TRBV10-3	TRBJ2-1	TGTGCCACCGGCGAGGGGGGACAGGGTTACAATGAGCAGTTCTTC	CATGEGGQGYNEQFF
NA	TRBD1	TRBV6-6	TRBJ1-5	TGTGCCAGCAGCCACGACAGGGTTGGCAATCAGCCCCAGCATTTT	CASSHDRVGNQPQHF
NA	NA	TRBV6-5	TRBJ2-3	TGTGCCAGCAGTTACTCCGTTAGCACAGATACGCAGTATTTT	CASSYSVSTDTQYF
NA	NA	TRBV28	TRBJ1-5	TGTGCCAGCAGTTTAAGTCACAGGCTCCCGGATTTT	CASSLSHRLPDF
NA	TRBD2	TRBV2	TRBJ2-1	TGTGCCAGCAGTGCGAGCGGGAGGGCCGGTAGTGAGCAGTTCTTC	CASSASGRAGSEQFF
NA	NA	TRBV14	TRBJ2-7	TGTGCCAGCAGCCGGCTTCTAGGCGCCTCCTACGAGCAGTACTTC	CASSRLLGASYEQYF
NA	NA	TRBV10-3	TRBJ1-1	TGTGCCCTGCGAGCTGACCAGAACACTGAAGCTTTCTTT	CALRADQNTEAFF
NA	NA	TRBV7-2	TRBJ2-7	TGTGCCAGCAGCCGAAACTACCGGGACCATCAGTACTTC	CASSRNYRDHQYF
once	NA	TRBV11-2	TRBJ2-5	TGTGCCAGCAGCGATTATACGGTACGACAGGAGAGGACCCAGTACTTC	CASSDYTVRQERTQYF
many	NA	TRBV7-3	TRBJ2-5	TGTGCCAGCAGACGCGACATGAACCAAGAGACCCAGTACTTC	CASRRDMNQETQYF
NA	TRBD1	TRBV4-2	TRBJ2-7	TGTGCCAGCAGCAAAGGGACAGCAGTATCCTACGAGCAGTACTTC	CASSKGTAVSYEQYF
NA	NA	TRBV2	TRBJ1-1	TGTGCCAGCAGTGAAATTGGACGGAACACTGAAGCTTTCTTT	CASSEIGRNTEAFF
NA	TRBD1	TRBV10-1	TRBJ1-1	TGCGCCAGCAGTGATCTTAGGACAGGGGGCACTGAAGCTTTCTTT	CASSDLRTGGTEAFF
NA	TRBD1	TRBV18	TRBJ1-1	TGTGCCAGCTCACCGGGACAGGACACTGAAGCTTTCTTT	CASSPGQDTEAFF
NA	NA	TRBV19	TRBJ2-3	TGTGCCAGTAGTGTGGGAGACAGGCCGGGGGATACGCAGTATTTT	CASSVGDRPGDTQYF
NA	NA	TRBV12-5	TRBJ2-1	TGTGCTAGTGGTTTGGGTTTTTCGGGGAGCAATGAGCAGTTCTTC	CASGLGFSGSNEQFF